The rows below give T cell receptor beta chains drawn from one sample of a study of control samples from healthy donors and cancer patients. TCRdb's copy holds only in-frame clones and misses some; the assay was immunoSEQ multiplex PCR. The sample records some 67,000 clones, about 90% being singletons. Sequenced: PBMCs. The receptors derive from a man in his sixties with lung cancer. CDR3s include the opening cysteine and the closing phenylalanine or tryptophan. The D gene is left open where the match is weak. Clone size is given for some rows only: seen once, a few or many times, or a class if the clone is expanded.

TRBV30	TRBJ1-1	13	-	-	TGTGCCTGGCGGGGGGCAATGAACACTGAAGCTTTCTTT	CAWRGAMNTEAFF
TRBV6-5	TRBJ2-2	15	-	-	TGTGCCAGCAGTTACGCACAAGCGAACACCGGGGAGCTGTTTTTT	CASSYAQANTGELFF
TRBV27	TRBJ1-3	15	-	-	TGTGCCAGCAGTCAAGACAGAGCCCCTGGAAACACCATATATTTT	CASSQDRAPGNTIYF
TRBV6-6	TRBJ1-4	14	-	TRBD1	TGTGCCAGCAGGACGACAGGGAGTAATGAAAAACTGTTTTTT	CASRTTGSNEKLFF
TRBV5-6	TRBJ2-5	13	-	-	TGTGCCAGCAGTTCAGGGGGGAAAGAGACCCAGTACTTC	CASSSGGKETQYF
TRBV29-1	TRBJ2-2	13	-	-	TGCAGCGCCGGTAAGGCGAACACCGGGGAGCTGTTTTTT	CSAGKANTGELFF
TRBV9	TRBJ1-1	14	-	-	TGTGCCAGCAGCGTAGCAACGGAGGACACTGAAGCTTTCTTT	CASSVATEDTEAFF
TRBV24-1	TRBJ1-5	14	few	-	TGTGCCACCAGCGAGGGGCAGGTCGGGCAGCCCCAGCATTTT	CATSEGQVGQPQHF
TRBV12-5	TRBJ2-3	16	-	-	TGTGCTAGTGGTCCTCCAGCGAACGGGCCCACAGATACGCAGTATTTT	CASGPPANGPTDTQYF
TRBV1	TRBJ1-2	15	-	-	TGCACCAGCAGCCAAGATCTTAAGGGGCATTATGGCTACACCTTC	CTSSQDLKGHYGYTF
TRBV6-2/TRBV6-3	TRBJ1-5	18	-	-	TGTGCCAGCAGTTACTCGAGGGGGACGGCTTATAGCAATCAGCCCCAGCATTTT	CASSYSRGTAYSNQPQHF
TRBV7-2	TRBJ2-3	11	-	TRBD2	TGCTCGAGCGGGAGTACAGATACGCAGTATTTT	CSSGSTDTQYF
TRBV6-2/TRBV6-3	TRBJ1-2	16	-	TRBD1	TGTGCCAGCAGCCCTGGGACAGGGGGCGCGGACTATGGCTACACCTTC	CASSPGTGGADYGYTF
TRBV5-8	TRBJ1-2	15	once	-	TGTGCCAGCAGCTTTCCCACAGGGAATCTCTATGGCTACACCTTC	CASSFPTGNLYGYTF
TRBV6-6	TRBJ2-3	17	-	-	TGTGCCAGCAGTCGACTATGGCGGGCCGAAGGGTCGGATACGCAGTATTTT	CASSRLWRAEGSDTQYF
TRBV7-9	TRBJ2-2	14	-	-	TGTGCCAGCAGCTTAGCGGGGAACACCGGGGAGCTGTTTTTT	CASSLAGNTGELFF
TRBV5-5	TRBJ2-2	18	few	-	TGTGCCAGCAGCTTGAGCAGACAGGGAGGCCTCTACACCGGGGAGCTGTTTTTT	CASSLSRQGGLYTGELFF
TRBV12-3/TRBV12-4	TRBJ2-5	13	-	-	TGTGCCAGCAGTTTGACATACCAAGAGACCCAGTACTTC	CASSLTYQETQYF
TRBV4-2	TRBJ2-3	19	-	TRBD2	TGTGCCAGCAGCCAAGATCGGACTAGCGGGGGATCTAGCACAGATACGCAGTATTTT	CASSQDRTSGGSSTDTQYF
TRBV2	TRBJ2-5	13	-	-	TGTGCCAGCAGTGAACTGACTCAAGAGACCCAGTACTTC	CASSELTQETQYF
TRBV30	TRBJ2-2	14	few	-	TGTGCCTGGAGGAGACTAGAGATCACCGGGGAGCTGTTTTTT	CAWRRLEITGELFF
TRBV19	TRBJ1-3	15	-	-	TGTGCCAGTAGCTTGACGGTAGACTCTGGAAACACCATATATTTT	CASSLTVDSGNTIYF
TRBV18	TRBJ2-3	15	-	TRBD1	TGTGCCAGCTCACAACAGGGGGCGACGGGAGATACGCAGTATTTT	CASSQQGATGDTQYF
TRBV4-2	TRBJ1-1	14	-	TRBD1	TGTGCCAGCAGCCGGGGACAGGGGAACACTGAAGCTTTCTTT	CASSRGQGNTEAFF
TRBV5-1	TRBJ1-3	15	-	-	TGCGCCAGCAGCTTGATTTCCGCCTCTGGAAACACCATATATTTT	CASSLISASGNTIYF
TRBV14	TRBJ2-1	15	-	-	TGTGCCAGCAGCAAAAGGAGGGTAACCGGTGATGAGCAGTTCTTC	CASSKRRVTGDEQFF
TRBV12-3/TRBV12-4	TRBJ1-3	12	-	-	TGTGCCAGCAGTTTCCGTAGAAACACCATATATTTT	CASSFRRNTIYF
TRBV18	TRBJ1-3	12	-	-	TGTGCCAGCTTCTATTCCAGGGACACCATATATTTT	CASFYSRDTIYF
TRBV3-1/TRBV3-2	TRBJ2-3	16	-	TRBD1	TGTGCCAGCAGCCTTGGACAGGGAGGCCGTACAGATACGCAGTATTTT	CASSLGQGGRTDTQYF
TRBV5-4	TRBJ2-5	14	once	-	TGTGCCAGCAGCTTGGGAGGGCCGGAGGAGACCCAGTACTTC	CASSLGGPEETQYF
TRBV4-1	TRBJ2-1	16	-	-	TGCGCCAGCAGCCAAGATATAGGGGCCGGTGGCGGTGAGCAGTTCTTC	CASSQDIGAGGGEQFF
TRBV9	TRBJ1-2	14	-	-	TGTGCCAGCAGCGAACAGGTGGGGGACTATGGCTACACCTTC	CASSEQVGDYGYTF
TRBV4-2	TRBJ1-5	17	-	TRBD1	TGTGCCAGCAGCCAAGGGTCGGGACAGGGTGGCAATCAGCCCCAGCATTTT	CASSQGSGQGGNQPQHF
TRBV5-6	TRBJ2-3	15	-	TRBD1	TGTGCCAGCAGTTCAACCGGGACAGGGGAACAAACGCAGTATTTT	CASSSTGTGEQTQYF
TRBV7-2	TRBJ1-3	14	-	-	TGTGCCAGCAGCCTTAGGATAGGGACGGACACCATATATTTT	CASSLRIGTDTIYF
TRBV19	TRBJ2-2	18	-	-	TGTGCCAGTAGAACATTTTCTCGCGACAGAATCCGCACCGGGGAGCTGTTTTTT	CASRTFSRDRIRTGELFF
TRBV30	TRBJ2-7	12	-	-	TGTGCCTGGAGTAGTAATGGTTACGAGCAGTACTTC	CAWSSNGYEQYF
TRBV25-1	TRBJ1-1	12	-	-	TGTGCCAGCATGGCCCCGAACACTGAAGCTTTCTTT	CASMAPNTEAFF
TRBV24-1	TRBJ1-1	12	-	-	TGTGCCACCAGTGATCCTGACACTGAAGCTTTCTTT	CATSDPDTEAFF
TRBV24-1	TRBJ2-1	15	-	-	TGTGCCACCGGGGCGGGCAGGGGCTTCGGGAATGAGCAGTTCTTC	CATGAGRGFGNEQFF
TRBV29-1	TRBJ2-3	16	-	TRBD1	TGCAGCGTCCCAAGATACGGGACAGGACTCATATATACGCAGTATTTT	CSVPRYGTGLIYTQYF
TRBV15	TRBJ2-3	14	-	-	TGTGCCACCAGCAGAGATCCTAATACAGATACGCAGTATTTT	CATSRDPNTDTQYF
TRBV4-1	TRBJ1-5	15	once	-	TGCGCCAGCAGCCAAGAAAGGGGGAGCAATCAGCCCCAGCATTTT	CASSQERGSNQPQHF
TRBV4-1	TRBJ1-3	18	-	-	TGCGCCAGCAGTCTTATGAGGGCCAGGCCGAGCTCTGGAAACACCATATATTTT	CASSLMRARPSSGNTIYF
TRBV14	TRBJ1-6	15	-	-	TGTGCCAGCAGCCGACAGAGCTCCTATAATTCACCCCTCCACTTT	CASSRQSSYNSPLHF
TRBV5-1	TRBJ2-5	15	-	-	TGCGCCAGCAGCGCTGCGGGACAGTCGAAAGAGACCCAGTACTTC	CASSAAGQSKETQYF
TRBV9	TRBJ1-4	15	-	TRBD1	TGTGCCAGCAGCGTAGGGACAGGGATGACTGAAAAACTGTTTTTT	CASSVGTGMTEKLFF
TRBV4-1	TRBJ2-3	13	-	TRBD1	TGCGCCAGCAGCCCCAGGGGGCCAGATACGCAGTATTTT	CASSPRGPDTQYF
TRBV30	TRBJ1-4	16	-	TRBD1	TGTGCCTGGAGCGGCCAAACAGGGGTTCGGAATGAAAAACTGTTTTTT	CAWSGQTGVRNEKLFF